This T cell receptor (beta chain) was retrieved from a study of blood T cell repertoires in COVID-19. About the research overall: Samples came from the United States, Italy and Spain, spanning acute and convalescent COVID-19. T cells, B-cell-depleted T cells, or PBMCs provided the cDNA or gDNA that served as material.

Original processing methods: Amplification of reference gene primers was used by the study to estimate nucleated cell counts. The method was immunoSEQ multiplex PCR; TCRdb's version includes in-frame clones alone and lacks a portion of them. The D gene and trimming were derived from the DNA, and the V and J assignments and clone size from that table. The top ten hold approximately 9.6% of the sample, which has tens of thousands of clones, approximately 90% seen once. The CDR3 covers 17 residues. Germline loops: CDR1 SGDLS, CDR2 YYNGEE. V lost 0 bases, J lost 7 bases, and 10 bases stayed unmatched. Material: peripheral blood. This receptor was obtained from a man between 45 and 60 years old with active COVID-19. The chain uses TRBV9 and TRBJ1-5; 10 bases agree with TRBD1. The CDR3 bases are TGTGCCAGCAGCGTAGAACTGACGGGACAGGGGAACCAGCCCCAGCATTTT. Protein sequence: CASSVELTGQGNQPQHF.